This entry concerns a single TCR beta chain. Its specificity is not known. This sample is part of a study of shared clonotypes between healthy human individuals. The authors distributed each subset's genomic DNA evenly over several immunoSEQ plates. Some clones are missing from TCRdb's copy, which holds only in-frame ones; the method was immunoSEQ multiplex PCR. The sample lists just over 2,000,000 clones; roughly 94% were seen once. Trimming stripped 4 bases from V and 5 bases from J, with 13 bases between. Germline lookup yields CDR1 MGHRA and CDR2 YSYEKL. CDR3 length: 14 amino acids. Findings and limits, study-wide: An effect of sequencing depth on clonotype sharing among donors was expected. Naive subsets generally exceeded memory subsets in estimated richness.

Naive CD8 isolation took CD45RO-negative cells positively selected for CCR7 and excluded terminally differentiated effector memory CD45RA+ cells. The source is a man aged 18 to 29 in good health. Input material: naive CD8+ T cells sorted from blood. The V call is TRBV4-1, the J call TRBJ2-3, with D possibly TRBD1 on 6 matching bases. The CDR3 is CASSPLGAQDTQYF. The CDR3 nucleotides are TGCGCCAGCAGCCCCCTGGGGGCGCAAGATACGCAGTATTTT.